This T cell receptor beta chain was sequenced in a study of T cells in pancreatic ductal adenocarcinoma. Trimming took 7 bases from V and 7 from J, leaving 16 bases between them. This CDR3 is 14 amino acids long. Germline V lookup: CDR1 WSHSY, CDR2 SAAADI. Study conclusions and caveats: Tumor samples had fewer productive templates and approximately 8-fold fewer unique clonotypes than blood.

Assay: immunoSEQ multiplex PCR; the TCRdb copy retains only in-frame clones and omits some. The sample shows just under 30,000 clones, approximately 92% of them seen only once. Selected pancreatic ductal adenocarcinoma patients had undergone surgery without neoadjuvant therapy. This clone was found a few times. Antigen specificity is unknown. V and J are TRBV10-2 and TRBJ2-2; tentative D call: TRBD2 (6 bases). Source material: PBMCs. This clonotype originated in a human donor with pancreatic ductal adenocarcinoma. The CDR3 sequence: CASKFDGGSGELFF. In DNA, the CDR3 is TGCGCCAGCAAGTTCGACGGGGGTAGCGGGGAGCTGTTTTTT.